This TCR beta chain was recovered during a study of blood T cell repertoires in COVID-19. The CDR3 covers 14 residues. The germline V gene encodes CDR1 KGHDR and CDR2 SFDVKD. The germline V and J ends were trimmed by 2 bases and 4 bases, with 10 bases remaining between them. Method: immunoSEQ multiplex PCR; TCRdb's copy keeps in-frame clones and lacks some. The sample yields roughly 250,000 clones, over 70% seen once. The sequence came from a human donor in a cohort sampled during active COVID-19. This chain uses TRBV24-1 with TRBJ2-5, with D maybe TRBD1 (6 bases). Input material: peripheral blood. CDR3 sequence reads: CATSDSRRGETQYF. In DNA form, the CDR3 reads TGTGCCACCAGTGATTCACGCAGGGGAGAGACCCAGTACTTC.